This entry features one T cell receptor beta chain sequence. Its target is unknown. The data were obtained in a study of chemoradiotherapy in HPV16-positive cancers. Whole-study context: Candidate HPV-specific T-cell clones and common TCR motifs came from functional assays in two HPV16-positive patients. Overall study results and limits: Only a couple of HPV16-positive patients supplied the functional HPV-specificity definition. Non-HPV-specific T cells did not expand in tumors during treatment, whereas candidate HPV-specific clones and E7-related motifs did.

This CDR3 has 15 residues. With 4 bases removed from V and 6 bases from J, the gap between germline ends came to 18 bases. Germline loops: CDR1 SGHRS, CDR2 YFSETQ. Samples were taken several times over chemoradiotherapy. Measured with immunoSEQ multiplex PCR; TCRdb has only the in-frame clones, and not every one. This table holds 2,500 to 4,000 clones, over 80% found once. The clonotype comes from a human donor with HPV-associated anogenital cancer. The sequencing used tumor tissue, collected from a patient who underwent chemoradiotherapy. The rearrangement joins TRBV5-1 to TRBJ2-3, with TRBD2 as a possible D gene (6 bases). CDR3 residues: CASSLISGVTDTQYF. The CDR3 DNA sequence: TGCGCCAGCAGCCTAATATCGGGGGTCACGGATACGCAGTATTTT.